These 15 T cell receptor beta chains were sequenced from one sample in a study of T-cell memory formation after mild COVID-19. TCRdb independently ran MiXCR on the 5' RACE reads; one entry per CDR3 protein. Of 550,000 to 700,000 distinct CDR3 sequences in the sample, 18% were seen once. Specimen: PBMCs or a T cell subset sorted from them (not recorded which). The origin of the receptors is an adult woman who had mild COVID-19 (a few samples of this study predate the infection). Cell type and time point are not known.

There are many counts of this clonotype. The chain employs TRBV7-9 and TRBJ1-1; D gene ambiguous. Germline lookup yields CDR1 SEHNR and CDR2 FQNEAQ (reference sequence). Deletions cut 1 base from V and 4 bases from J, with 7 bases between. CDR3 length: 13 residues. In DNA form, the CDR3 reads TGTGCCAGCAGCTTAGGTGGTACCACTGAAGCTTTCTTT. It is translated as CASSLGGTTEAFF.

The V gene is TRBV5-1, the J gene TRBJ2-1; 10 bases match TRBD1. Per germline, CDR1 SGHRS and CDR2 YFSETQ. V was pared by 0 bases and J by 7 bases, with 4 bases of the junction left unmatched. The CDR3 totals 15 residues. CDR3 amino acids: CASSLEGQGSNEQFF. CDR3 bases: TGCGCCAGCAGCTTGGAGGGACAGGGGTCAAATGAGCAGTTCTTC. The variable domain in full, completed from reference TRBV5-1 and TRBJ2-1, reads KAGVTQTPRYLIKTRGQQVTLSCSPISGHRSVSWYQQTPGQGLQFLFEYFSETQRNKGNFPGRFSGRQFSNSRSEMNVSTLELGDSALYLCASSLEGQGSNEQFFGPGTRLTVL.

At least ten counts were recorded for this clonotype. The chain has TRBV7-9 and TRBJ1-2; D is uncertain. Germline lookup yields CDR1 SEHNR and CDR2 FQNEAQ (reference sequence). The CDR3 totals 13 residues. The V end lost 3 bases, the J end lost 2 bases, and 7 bases lay between the germline ends. The CDR3 loop reads CASSFTANYGYTF. CDR3 bases: TGTGCCAGCAGCTTTACAGCCAACTATGGCTACACCTTC.

V is TRBV7-9 and J is TRBJ2-1, with 11 nucleotides matching TRBD2. CDR1 is SEHNR, CDR2 FQNEAQ, per germline (reference sequence). The junction had 21 bases not matched to a gene; V was cut back by 5 bases and J by 6 bases. The CDR3 consists of 20 residues. Here the CDR3 DNA reads TGTGCCAGCAGCCTTAAGGGAGGCGGCAGGGGACTAGCGGAGAGCAATGAGCAGTTCTTC. Its protein is CASSLKGGGRGLAESNEQFF.

This clonotype appeared a few times. The rearrangement links TRBV4-1 to TRBJ2-2; no firm D call. The CDR3 runs 11 residues. V was shortened by 8 bases and J by 8 bases, with 9 bases between the two germline ends. The germline CDR1 and CDR2 sequences are MGHRA and YSYEKL. CDR3 bases: TGCGCCAGCGGCGTAGGTGGGGAGCTGTTTTTT. It codes for CASGVGGELFF.

This clonotype was observed a handful of times. V usage is TRBV5-1 and J usage is TRBJ1-1; the D is unclear. CDR1 and CDR2 (germline): SGHRS, YFSETQ. Trimming took off 0 bases at V and 7 bases at J, with 13 bases between the two ends. The CDR3 length is 14 residues. Here the CDR3 reads CASSLEATRDEAFF. The DNA of the CDR3 is TGCGCCAGCAGCTTGGAGGCAACCCGGGATGAAGCTTTCTTT.

The rearrangement joins TRBV11-2 to TRBJ2-1; the D gene is possibly TRBD2 (5 bases). Trimming left V 5 bases short and J 0 bases short, with 14 bases between. The CDR3 is made up of 16 amino acids. Germline V CDR1 and CDR2: SGHAT, FQNNGV. The CDR3 nucleotides are TGTGCCAGCAGCGTCGAGAAGCGGAGCTCCTACAATGAGCAGTTCTTC. Amino acid sequence: CASSVEKRSSYNEQFF.

This clonotype has just a few counts. The chain recombines TRBV6-1 with TRBJ2-2; 8 bases align to TRBD2. With V trimmed by 2 bases and J by 1 base, 0 bases remained unmatched. Per the germline V gene, CDR1 is MNHNS and CDR2 is SASEGT. The CDR3 has 15 residues. CDR3 sequence: CASSELAGNTGELFF. CDR3 DNA sequence: TGTGCCAGCAGTGAACTAGCGGGGAACACCGGGGAGCTGTTTTTT.

This clonotype was found a few times. This sequence joins TRBV7-9 and TRBJ2-3, with 14 bases identical to TRBD2. Germline assignment: CDR1 SEHNR and CDR2 FQNEAQ (reference sequence). The CDR3 has 18 amino acids. The trim removed 3 bases at V and 2 bases at J, leaving 7 bases unmatched. The CDR3 nucleotides are TGTGCCAGCAGCTTTGGGACTAGCGGGGGTACCCTCACAGATACGCAGTATTTT. Protein: CASSFGTSGGTLTDTQYF.

A few counts support this clonotype. The rearrangement joins TRBV24-1 to TRBJ2-1; unclear D gene. The CDR3 has 13 amino acids. Per the germline V gene, CDR1 is KGHDR and CDR2 is SFDVKD. V gave up 0 bases and J gave up 9 bases, with 8 bases separating them. The CDR3 protein is CATSDLRESEQFF. CDR3 nucleotides: TGTGCCACCAGTGATTTGCGAGAATCTGAGCAGTTCTTC.

This chain uses TRBV12-3 or TRBV12-4 with TRBJ2-2; 7 bases are shared with TRBD2. V dropped 7 bases and J dropped 0; count of bases not matched to a gene: 8. CDR3 length: 16 residues. As DNA, the CDR3 is TGTGCCAGCACACTCTCTAGCGGTTCGAACACCGGGGAGCTGTTTTTT. Its translation: CASTLSSGSNTGELFF.

The genes are TRBV5-4 and TRBJ1-4; 8 nucleotides agree with TRBD1. In germline, CDR1 is SGHNT, CDR2 YYREEE (reference sequence). V gave up 4 bases and J gave up 5 bases; unmatched junction bases: 7. This CDR3 contains 15 residues. CDR3 nucleotide sequence: TGTGCCAGCAGCCAAGCCCGGACAGGGAATGAAAAACTGTTTTTT. Its protein product is CASSQARTGNEKLFF.

The chain uses TRBV3-1 and TRBJ2-7, with 7 positions matching TRBD1. CDR3 length: 14 amino acids. V dropped 7 bases and J dropped 3; count of bases not matched to a gene: 9. The germline V gene has CDR1 LGHDT and CDR2 YNNKEL (reference sequence). The CDR3 DNA sequence: TGTGCCAGCAACCCGTCGGCAGGGGGCTACGAGCAGTACTTC. This gives the protein CASNPSAGGYEQYF.

V usage is TRBV7-2 and J usage is TRBJ2-2; D is uncertain. Trimming removed 5 bases at V and 7 bases at J, with 14 bases between. This CDR3 is built from 14 residues. Germline V lookup: CDR1 SGHTA, CDR2 FQGNSA. In DNA, the CDR3 is TGTGCCAGCAGCCCCCGCCCCGTAGACGGGGAGCTGTTTTTT. This sequence encodes CASSPRPVDGELFF. Full variable domain (missing parts from reference TRBV7-2 and TRBJ2-2): GAGVSQSPSNKVTEKGKDVELRCDPISGHTALYWYRQSLGQGLEFLIYFQGNSAPDKSGLPSDRFSAERTGGSVSTLTIQRTQQEDSAVYLCASSPRPVDGELFFGEGSRLTVL.

The chain's CDR3 is CASEAGAGVDTQYF. The DNA of the CDR3 is TGTGCCAGCGAGGCAGGGGCGGGGGTGGATACGCAGTATTTT. The rearrangement joins TRBV7-2 to TRBJ2-3; weak D call: TRBD2 (7 bases). Germline V gene lookup returns CDR1 SGHTA and CDR2 FQGNSA. The CDR3 is 14 residues long. Deletions cut 8 bases from V and 6 bases from J, with 18 bases between.